These 22 T cell receptor beta chains share one sample of origin, sequenced in a study of beta chain features in type 1 diabetes. Every bit of the isolated RNA underwent reverse transcription, so sequencing read expressed TCRB transcripts. Sequencing used immunoSEQ multiplex PCR; TCRdb keeps in-frame clones, though not all of them. This sample has some 150,000 clones; roughly 10% occur once, and the top ten carry 0.65%. The sequencing input was central memory CD4+ T cells from blood. Every receptor here comes from a woman aged 40 to 50 in good health.

This clone was counted between two and nine times. This chain joins TRBV11-2 and TRBJ2-3; D is ambiguous. Germline loops: CDR1 SGHAT, CDR2 FQNNGV. The CDR3 consists of 12 residues. Trimming took off 4 bases at V and 4 bases at J, with 6 bases between the two ends. The CDR3 DNA sequence: TGTGCCAGCAGCTCCTCCCCAGATACGCAGTATTTT. It codes for CASSSSPDTQYF.

This clone was counted many times. The gene calls are TRBV6-6 and TRBJ2-2; D ambiguous. CDR1 is MNHNY and CDR2 is SVGAGI in the germline V gene (reference sequence). The CDR3 runs 15 residues. Trimming removed 6 bases at V and 13 bases at J, with 24 bases between. CDR3 in DNA: TGTGCCAGCAGCCTACAAGGCCAAATACCGACAATGCTGTTTTTT. It translates to CASSLQGQIPTMLFF.

There are many counts of this clone. V is TRBV9 and J is TRBJ2-4; TRBD2 is a possible D gene (5 bases). V was shortened by 4 bases and J by 8 bases, with 7 bases between the two germline ends. Germline V lookup: CDR1 SGDLS, CDR2 YYNGEE. The CDR3 totals 11 residues. CDR3 DNA sequence: TGTGCCAGCAGCCCCGGGGACATTCAGTACTTC. Protein sequence: CASSPGDIQYF.

The chain has TRBV21-1 and TRBJ2-2; the table's D call of TRBD1 was not tested on the DNA. TRBV21-1 is recorded as a pseudogene. The CDR3 spans 17 residues. This CDR3 reads CASSKGCRGQNTGELFF. CDR3 sequence (DNA): TGTGCCAGCAGCAAAGGTTGCAGGGGGCAGAACACCGGGGAGCTGTTTTTT.

This clone was detected only a few times. The chain has TRBV7-2 and TRBJ2-3, with 9 bases lining up with TRBD2. The V and J ends lost 3 bases and 2 bases, in that order; junction bases with no gene match: 3. Germline V lookup: CDR1 SGHTA, CDR2 FQGNSA. The CDR3 spans 15 residues. The CDR3 nucleotides are TGTGCCAGCAGCTTCGGGACTAGCTTCACAGATACGCAGTATTTT. Amino acid sequence: CASSFGTSFTDTQYF.

This clone was picked up a small number of times. V is TRBV5-5 and J is TRBJ2-7; possible D gene TRBD2, 5 bases. Per germline, CDR1 SGHKS and CDR2 YYEKEE (reference sequence). This CDR3 is built from 14 residues. V was cut by 5 bases and J by 5 bases, with 17 bases left in between. The CDR3 DNA is TGTGCCAGCAGTAAGAGGAGTAGTAGCGACGAGCAGTACTTC. Its protein is CASSKRSSSDEQYF.

This clone was detected a few times. The V call is TRBV29-1, the J call TRBJ1-4; 8 bases agree with TRBD1. With V trimmed by 7 bases and J by 10 bases, 8 bases remained unmatched. The CDR3 is made up of 12 amino acids. In germline, CDR1 is SQVTM, CDR2 ANQGSEA. The CDR3 DNA sequence: TGCAGCGCTACAGGGGGGGGAGGAAAACTGTTTTTT. Amino acid sequence: CSATGGGGKLFF.

V is TRBV2 and J is TRBJ2-5; 7 bases align to TRBD1. Unmatched junction bases numbered 11, after V lost 3 bases and J lost 4 bases. The length of the CDR3 is 16 residues. Germline CDR1 SNHLY, CDR2 FYNNEI. The CDR3 coding sequence is TGTGCCAGCAGTGACCAGGACAGGCCCAGGGGAGAGACCCAGTACTTC. This sequence encodes CASSDQDRPRGETQYF.

This clone was counted only a few times. V is TRBV5-6 and J is TRBJ2-5; possibly TRBD2 for D (6 bases). V gave up 4 bases and J gave up 4 bases, with 14 bases separating them. The CDR3 is 14 residues long. The V gene's germline CDR1 is SGHDT and CDR2 YYEEEE. The CDR3 DNA reads as TGTGCCAGCAGCCTTCCGGGGGTCGGAGAGACCCAGTACTTC. It specifies CASSLPGVGETQYF.

The V gene is TRBV29-1, the J gene TRBJ2-3, with TRBD2 as a possible D gene (7 bases). The V gene's germline CDR1 is SQVTM and CDR2 ANQGSEA. This CDR3 is built from 14 residues. Trimming took off 7 bases at V and 3 bases at J, with 17 bases between the two ends. The CDR3 DNA sequence: TGCAGCGCCTTTGGGGGGGCGAGGACAGATACGCAGTATTTT. It specifies CSAFGGARTDTQYF.

The CDR3 spells CASSPSPATAYYGYTF. DNA of the CDR3: TGTGCCAGCAGCCCATCACCCGCGACAGCGTACTATGGCTACACCTTC. The genes are TRBV7-2 and TRBJ1-2, with a weak D call TRBD1 (5 bases). Trimming pared 5 bases from V and 3 bases from J, leaving 19 bases between. Germline assignment: CDR1 SGHTA and CDR2 FQGNSA. The CDR3 is made up of 16 amino acids.

This clone was seen a handful of times. V usage is TRBV5-6 and J usage is TRBJ2-7; D is ambiguous. The CDR3 totals 12 residues. Germline-derived CDR1 and CDR2 are SGHDT and YYEEEE. The germline V and J ends were trimmed by 0 bases and 5 bases, with 6 bases remaining between them. The CDR3 DNA sequence: TGTGCCAGCAGCTTGGGGCAGGACGAGCAGTACTTC. Amino acid sequence: CASSLGQDEQYF.

The CDR3: CASSFEGAGDTQYF. CDR3 bases: TGTGCCAGCAGCTTCGAGGGTGCGGGGGATACGCAGTATTTT. The V gene is TRBV7-9, the J gene TRBJ2-3; tentative D call: TRBD2 (6 bases). V was clipped by 3 bases and J by 6 bases, with 13 bases between them. Germline V gene data show CDR1 as SEHNR and CDR2 as FQNEAQ (reference sequence). The CDR3 has 14 amino acids.

In this sample, this clone turned up a few times. V gene TRBV6-1 combines with J gene TRBJ1-4, with TRBD1 identical over 8 bases. V lost 0 bases and J lost 8; bases outside the gene matches: 11. Germline lookup yields CDR1 MNHNS and CDR2 SASEGT. This CDR3 is 17 amino acids long. The CDR3 bases are TGTGCCAGCAGTGAAGCGAGGACAGGGAAAGTTTACGAAAAACTGTTTTTT. This codes for CASSEARTGKVYEKLFF.

In its sample, this clone was seen a few times. V is TRBV6-5 and J is TRBJ1-2; 9 nucleotides match TRBD1. Trimming removed 5 bases from V and 8 bases from J; junction bases left unmatched: 6. From germline, CDR1 is MNHEY and CDR2 SVGAGI. The CDR3 loop spans 13 amino acids. The CDR3 DNA sequence: TGTGCCAGCAGTGTGGACAGGGGCTTGGGCTACACCTTC. Translating it yields CASSVDRGLGYTF.

The table lists this clone with many counts. The CDR3 reads CASSTRTVQYF. In DNA form, the CDR3 reads TGTGCCAGTAGTACTAGAACCGTTCAGTACTTC. V usage is TRBV19 and J usage is TRBJ2-4; D gene ambiguous. The CDR3 contains 11 residues. Germline V lookup: CDR1 LNHDA, CDR2 SQIVND (reference sequence). Trimming left V 4 bases short and J 11 bases short, with 9 bases between.

A few counts support this clone. J is TRBJ2-5 and V is TRBV7-2, with 7 bases lining up with TRBD1. The germline V gene has CDR1 SGHTA and CDR2 FQGNSA. CDR3 length equals 15 residues. V shed 3 bases, J shed 5 bases, and the junction held 9 bases outside the gene matches. Here the CDR3 reads CASSFQQGKGETQYF. The CDR3 region has the DNA TGTGCCAGCAGCTTTCAACAGGGGAAAGGGGAGACCCAGTACTTC.

V is TRBV10-3 and J is TRBJ1-1; 11 nucleotides line up with TRBD1. Germline CDR1 and CDR2: ENHRY and SYGVKD. This CDR3 spans 16 amino acids. V shed 3 bases and J 6 bases; nucleotides not matched to a gene: 9. The CDR3 DNA reads as TGTGCCATCAGTGAATATCCCCCGGGACAGGGGGCTGAAGCTTTCTTT. Its translation: CAISEYPPGQGAEAFF.

This clone was detected a few times. The V gene is TRBV6-5, the J gene TRBJ2-5, with no clear D. Trimming removed 6 bases at V and 5 bases at J, with 13 bases between. Germline values: CDR1 MNHEY, CDR2 SVGAGI. The CDR3 has 13 amino acids. This CDR3 is CASRSPVPETQYF. The DNA for the CDR3 is TGTGCCAGCAGGTCCCCCGTCCCGGAGACCCAGTACTTC.

The rearrangement joins TRBV5-6 to TRBJ2-3; D is uncertain. The CDR3 totals 15 residues. Germline V CDR1 and CDR2: SGHDT, YYEEEE. Trimming removed 0 bases from V and 5 bases from J, with 13 bases in between. Written as DNA, the CDR3 is TGTGCCAGCAGCTTGGGGGCTTGGGTTGGAGATACGCAGTATTTT. Translation gives CASSLGAWVGDTQYF.

The V and J genes are TRBV5-4 and TRBJ2-5; TRBD2 matches 9 bases. There are 15 residues in the CDR3. J lost 4 bases, V lost 0 bases, and 4 bases had no gene match. Germline CDR1 reads SGHNT; CDR2 reads YYREEE (reference sequence). In nucleotides, the CDR3 is TGTGCCAGCAGCTTGGGCGGGGGGGCCGGAGAGACCCAGTACTTC. It encodes CASSLGGGAGETQYF.

This chain connects TRBV18 to TRBJ1-5; 8 nucleotides align to TRBD1. The CDR3 covers 17 residues. V trimming: 1 base; J trimming: 2 bases; junction bases outside the gene matches: 7. Per germline, CDR1 KGHSH and CDR2 LQKENI. The CDR3 here is CASSPLGAGGGNQPQHF. DNA for the CDR3: TGTGCCAGCTCACCACTCGGGGCAGGGGGCGGCAATCAGCCCCAGCATTTT.